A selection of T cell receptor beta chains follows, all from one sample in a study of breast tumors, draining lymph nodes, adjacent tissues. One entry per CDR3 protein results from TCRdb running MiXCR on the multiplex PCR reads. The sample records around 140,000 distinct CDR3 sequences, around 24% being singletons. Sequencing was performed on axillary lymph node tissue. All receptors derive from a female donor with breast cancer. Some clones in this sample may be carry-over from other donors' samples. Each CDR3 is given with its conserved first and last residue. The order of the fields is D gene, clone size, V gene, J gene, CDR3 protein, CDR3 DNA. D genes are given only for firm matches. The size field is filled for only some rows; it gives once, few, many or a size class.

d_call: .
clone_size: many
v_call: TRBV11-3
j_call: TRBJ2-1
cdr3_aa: CASSLGPGPDNEQFF
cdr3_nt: TGTGCCAGCAGCTTAGGTCCGGGACCAGACAATGAGCAGTTCTTC

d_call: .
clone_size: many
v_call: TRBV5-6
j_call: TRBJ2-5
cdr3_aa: CASRPTGIETQYF
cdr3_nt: TGTGCCAGCAGACCCACAGGGATAGAGACCCAGTACTTC

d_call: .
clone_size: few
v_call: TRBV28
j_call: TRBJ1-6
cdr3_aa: CASSPLRNSPLHF
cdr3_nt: TGTGCCAGCAGCCCACTGAGGAATTCACCCCTCCACTTT

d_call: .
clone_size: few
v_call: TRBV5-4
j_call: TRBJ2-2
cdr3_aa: CASSPPRSRGTGELFF
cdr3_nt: TGTGCCAGCAGCCCGCCACGCTCGAGGGGCACCGGGGAGCTGTTTTTT

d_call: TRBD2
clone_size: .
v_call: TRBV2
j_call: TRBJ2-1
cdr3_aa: CASSPSGIYNEQFF
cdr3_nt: TGTGCCAGCAGCCCTAGCGGGATTTACAATGAGCAGTTCTTC

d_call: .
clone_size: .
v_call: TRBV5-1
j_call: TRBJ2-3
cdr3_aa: CASSFTLADTQYF
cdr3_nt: TGCGCCAGCAGCTTCACGTTGGCAGATACGCAGTATTTT

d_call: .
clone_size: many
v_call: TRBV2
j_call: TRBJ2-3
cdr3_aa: CASRNDIMGADTQYF
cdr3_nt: TGTGCCAGCAGAAATGACATCATGGGGGCAGATACGCAGTATTTT

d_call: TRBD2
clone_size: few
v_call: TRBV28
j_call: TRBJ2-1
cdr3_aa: CASRFRTSGSSERLSYNEQFF
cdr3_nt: TGTGCCAGCAGATTTAGGACTAGCGGGAGTTCCGAGCGGCTATCCTACAATGAGCAGTTCTTC

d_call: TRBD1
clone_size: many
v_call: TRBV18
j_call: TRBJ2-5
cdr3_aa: CASSPPTGTGGTETQYF
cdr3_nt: TGTGCCAGCTCACCACCGACCGGGACAGGGGGGACAGAGACCCAGTACTTC

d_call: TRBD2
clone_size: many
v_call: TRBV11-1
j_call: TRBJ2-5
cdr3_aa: CASSLASGGAGGTQYF
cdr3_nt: TGTGCCAGCAGCTTAGCGTCGGGGGGCGCGGGGGGGACCCAGTACTTC

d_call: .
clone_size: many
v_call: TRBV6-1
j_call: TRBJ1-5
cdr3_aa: CASSRGSGRTSNQPQHF
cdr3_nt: TGTGCCAGCTCAAGAGGGTCCGGGAGGACTAGCAATCAGCCCCAGCATTTT

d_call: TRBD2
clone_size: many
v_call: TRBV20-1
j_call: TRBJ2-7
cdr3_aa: CSAYGLAGVNTPEQYF
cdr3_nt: TGCAGTGCCTATGGACTAGCGGGAGTGAACACCCCCGAGCAGTACTTC

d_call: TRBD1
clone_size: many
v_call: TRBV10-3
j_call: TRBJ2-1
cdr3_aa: CAIRETGDNEQFF
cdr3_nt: TGTGCCATCAGGGAAACAGGGGACAATGAGCAGTTCTTC

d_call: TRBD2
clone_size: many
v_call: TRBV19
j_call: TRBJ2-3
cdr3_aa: CASKGTSGRGDTQYF
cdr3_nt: TGTGCCAGTAAGGGCACTAGCGGGAGAGGAGATACGCAGTATTTT

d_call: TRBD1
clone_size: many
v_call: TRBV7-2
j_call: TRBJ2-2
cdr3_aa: CASSTTGGATGELFF
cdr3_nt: TGTGCCAGCTCTACGACAGGGGGCGCAACCGGGGAGCTGTTTTTT